Presented here are 5 T cell receptor beta chains from one specimen sequenced in a study of shared clonotypes between healthy human individuals. As defined, naive CD8 cells were CD45RO-negative and positively selected for CCR7, with terminally differentiated effector memory CD45RA+ cells excluded. Here immunoSEQ multiplex PCR was the method, and the copy in TCRdb shows in-frame clones only, minus some. The sample gives about 2.1 million clones, roughly 95% of which show up once; less than 2% is in the top ten. What was sequenced was naive CD8+ T cells from PBMCs. The receptors originated from a man younger than 35 in good health. Some clones in this sample may be carry-over from other donors' samples.

The rearrangement joins TRBV13 to TRBJ2-2; weak D call: TRBD1 (5 bases). Germline V lookup: CDR1 PRHDT, CDR2 FYEKMQ (reference sequence). CDR3 size: 15 residues. V dropped 5 bases and J dropped 5 bases, with 15 bases sitting between them. The CDR3 nucleotides are TGTGCCAGCAGCCTTTACACCAGGGCAACCGGGGAGCTGTTTTTT. Its translation: CASSLYTRATGELFF.

On this clone itself: Other DNA sequences in this specimen translate into the identical CDR3. This sequence joins TRBV9 and TRBJ2-7; TRBD1 is a possible D gene (5 bases). This CDR3 region has 14 residues. V was cut by 0 bases and J by 2 bases, with 9 bases left in between. The germline V gene has CDR1 SGDLS and CDR2 YYNGEE. The CDR3: CASSVGADTYEQYF. The CDR3 DNA reads as TGTGCCAGCAGCGTAGGTGCGGACACCTACGAGCAGTACTTC.

V and J are TRBV7-9 and TRBJ2-2; no clear D gene. The germline V gene encodes CDR1 SEHNR and CDR2 FQNEAQ (reference sequence). Trimming removed 2 bases from V and 2 bases from J, with 9 bases in between. The CDR3 runs 15 residues. The CDR3 loop reads CASSLIQKNTGELFF. CDR3 nucleotide sequence: TGTGCCAGCAGCTTAATTCAGAAAAACACCGGGGAGCTGTTTTTT.

This chain joins TRBV13 and TRBJ2-7, with D possibly being TRBD2 (5 bases). Germline V gene data show CDR1 as PRHDT and CDR2 as FYEKMQ (reference sequence). CDR3 length: 13 amino acids. V was pared by 8 bases and J by 1 base, with 12 bases between. Written as DNA, the CDR3 is TGTGCCAGCGCGGAGGTCAGTTCCTACGAGCAGTACTTC. Its translation: CASAEVSSYEQYF.

V is TRBV6-1 and J is TRBJ2-7, with D tentatively TRBD1 (6 bases). The ends were cut back, 7 bases at V and 0 bases at J, with 7 bases in the middle. This CDR3 has 12 residues. CDR1 is MNHNS and CDR2 is SASEGT in the germline V gene. CDR3 residues: CASKDSSYEQYF. As DNA, the CDR3 is TGTGCCAGCAAGGACAGCTCCTACGAGCAGTACTTC.